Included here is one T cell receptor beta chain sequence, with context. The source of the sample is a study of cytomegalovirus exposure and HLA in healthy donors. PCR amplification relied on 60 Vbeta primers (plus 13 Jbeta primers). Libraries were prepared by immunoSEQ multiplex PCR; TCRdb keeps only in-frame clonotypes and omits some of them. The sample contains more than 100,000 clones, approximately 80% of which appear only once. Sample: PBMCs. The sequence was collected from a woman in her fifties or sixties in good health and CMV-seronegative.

This CDR3 is CAWGTEFGYTF. The CDR3 bases are TGTGCCTGGGGGACAGAATTTGGCTACACCTTC. This chain joins TRBV30 and TRBJ1-2; 7 nucleotides line up with TRBD1. CDR3 length equals 11 residues. J lost 7 bases, V lost 5 bases, and 4 bases had no gene match. The germline gives CDR1 GTSNPN, CDR2 SVGIG (reference sequence).